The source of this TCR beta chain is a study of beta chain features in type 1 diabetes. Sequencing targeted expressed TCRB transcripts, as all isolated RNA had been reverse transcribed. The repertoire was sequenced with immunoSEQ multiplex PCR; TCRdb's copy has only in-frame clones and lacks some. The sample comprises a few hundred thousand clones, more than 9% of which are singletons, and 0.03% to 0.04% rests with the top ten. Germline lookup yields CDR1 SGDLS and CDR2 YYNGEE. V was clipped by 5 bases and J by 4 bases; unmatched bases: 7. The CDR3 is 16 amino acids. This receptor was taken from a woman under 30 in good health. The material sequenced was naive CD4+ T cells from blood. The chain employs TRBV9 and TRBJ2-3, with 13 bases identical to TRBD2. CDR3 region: CASRPELAGGADTQYF. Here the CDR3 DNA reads TGTGCCAGCAGACCAGAACTAGCGGGAGGGGCAGATACGCAGTATTTT.